This T cell receptor (beta chain) was retrieved from a study of T cell responses to AZD1222 COVID-19 vaccine. Findings of the study overall: Mapped onto spike, vaccine-associated CD4 TCRs spanned it and were dominant at 160-218 and 743-854. Two doses of AZD1222 preceded a rise in Spike-specific TCR breadth and depth. No repertoire was sampled before or during the peak T cell response, only after it.

On this clone: Its antigen is still unknown.

The CDR3 spans 16 residues. Germline V CDR1 and CDR2: MNHEY, SMNVEV (reference sequence). Trimming cost V 2 bases and J 2 bases, with 16 bases left between them. Method: immunoSEQ multiplex PCR; TCRdb's copy keeps in-frame clones and lacks some. This sample yields about 70,000 clones, of which 88% are seen a single time; 4.8% belongs to the top ten. This clonotype was obtained from an adult who received the MenACWY meningococcal vaccine as a control. V gene TRBV27 combines with J gene TRBJ2-7, with D possibly called TRBD1 or TRBD2 (5 bases each). The sequencing used peripheral blood, collected 28 days after the second dose of the MenACWY control vaccine. The CDR3 nucleotides are TGTGCCAGCAGTTTAAGGGTGGGGGACGGGACCTACGAGCAGTACTTC. It specifies CASSLRVGDGTYEQYF.